This T cell receptor beta chain is from a study of OX40 agonist ivuxolimab in advanced cancers. Study-wide context: Patients got intravenous ivuxolimab at 0.01 to 10 mg/kg every 2 weeks. Males comprised approximately 84% of the group, whose mean age was roughly 64 years (range about 20 to 85).

This table comes from immunoSEQ multiplex PCR, and its TCRdb copy is limited to in-frame clones, with some not included. The table lists 50,000 to 75,000 clones, roughly nine tenths of them singletons. CDR1 is SNHLY, CDR2 FYNNEI, per germline. Trimming removed 7 bases at V and 0 bases at J, with 12 bases between. The CDR3 is 15 amino acids. This chain connects TRBV2 to TRBJ2-2; tentatively, D is TRBD1 (6 bases). This sample comprised CD4+ or CD8+ T cells sorted from blood, obtained in a trial of the OX40 agonist ivuxolimab. The sequence was collected from an adult with an advanced solid tumor such as melanoma, head and neck, liver or kidney cancer. CDR3 DNA sequence: TGTGCCAGCAAACCGACAGGAACGAACACCGGGGAGCTGTTTTTT. Its translation: CASKPTGTNTGELFF.